This T cell receptor (beta chain) was retrieved from a study of shared clonotypes between healthy human individuals. Study results and limitations: Among non-shared clonotypes, generation probabilities were lower than among those shared by all four donors. It was expected that sequencing depth would affect clonotype sharing among donors.

Germline V gene data show CDR1 as MDHEN and CDR2 as SYDVKM. This CDR3 is 13 amino acids long. V lost 7 bases to trimming and J lost 9 bases, with 18 bases between them. Profiled with immunoSEQ multiplex PCR; TCRdb holds only in-frame clones, not every one. The sample lists 2 million to 2.5 million clones; approximately 94% were seen once. As concerns this clone: No antigen is known for it.

The receptor was derived from a man younger than 35 in good health. Some clones in this sample may be carry-over from other donors' samples. This chain uses TRBV28 with TRBJ2-5; possible D gene TRBD2, 6 bases. The sample was naive CD4+ T cells from PBMCs. Subset specified: CD45RA+ positively selected. This CDR3 is CASTTVPGRPQYF. CDR3 nucleotide sequence: TGTGCCAGCACCACGGTGCCGGGGAGGCCCCAGTACTTC.